This T cell receptor (beta chain) appears in the sequencing data of a study of CD8 T cells in Susac syndrome. A quantity of about 0.45 to 1 ug RNA underwent reverse transcription using random hexamers. A multiplex approach, immunoSEQ multiplex PCR, amplified TCR beta CDR3 across 54 Vbeta and 13 Jbeta. TCRdb reanalysed the immunoSEQ multiplex PCR reads using MiXCR and keeps one entry per CDR3 protein. The sample carries 200,000 or so distinct CDR3 sequences, about 90% recorded once. The sequence was collected from a human donor with multiple sclerosis. Material: CD8+ T cells from PBMCs.

The CDR3: CASSQEIETALVWNNEQFF. Here the CDR3 DNA reads TGCGCCAGCAGCCAAGAAATCGAAACAGCCCTTGTGTGGAACAATGAGCAGTTCTTC. The chain recombines TRBV4-3 with TRBJ2-1; D not certain. The CDR3 runs to 19 residues. V lost 0 bases, J lost 5 bases, and 23 bases lay in between. The V gene's germline CDR1 is LGHNA and CDR2 YSLEER.